Listed below are T cell receptor beta chains from one sample, sequenced in a study of shared clonotypes between healthy human individuals. Using immunoSEQ multiplex PCR, the repertoire was profiled, and TCRdb retains in-frame clones only, with some absent. The profile shows a few million clones, around 95% of them singletons. The material sequenced was naive CD4+ T cells sorted from blood. Receptors originate from a man aged 18 to 29 in good health. CDR3s include the opening cysteine and the closing phenylalanine or tryptophan. Each record gives: D gene, clone size, CDR3 length, J gene, V gene, CDR3 DNA, CDR3 protein. The D gene is left open where the match is weak. The size entry is marked missing in some rows and otherwise reads once, few, many or a size class.

>-|-|15|TRBJ1-1|TRBV5-1
TGCGCCAGCAAAAGCGGGGGCGAGAGGAACACTGAAGCTTTCTTT
CASKSGGERNTEAFF
>TRBD1|-|16|TRBJ1-6|TRBV4-1
TGCGCCAGCAGCCAAGGGACAGGGGACTATAATTCACCCCTCCACTTT
CASSQGTGDYNSPLHF
>-|-|12|TRBJ1-1|TRBV5-6
TGTGCCAGCAGCTTCCGGAGGAGTGAAGCTTTCTTT
CASSFRRSEAFF
>-|-|14|TRBJ1-4|TRBV6-5
TGTGCCAGCAGCCACGGTCAGGGCCTCACCGGGCTGTTTTTT
CASSHGQGLTGLFF
>-|-|13|TRBJ2-7|TRBV25-1
TGTGCCAGCAGTGTCGAACGAGGGATGGGGCAGTACTTC
CASSVERGMGQYF
>-|-|16|TRBJ1-3|TRBV9
TGTGCCAGCAGCGTAGGAAATTCGGGCTCTGGAAACACCATATATTTT
CASSVGNSGSGNTIYF
>TRBD1|-|15|TRBJ2-5|TRBV6-1
TGTGCCACTATGCGACAGGGATCGGGACAAGAGACCCAGTACTTC
CATMRQGSGQETQYF
>TRBD2|once|15|TRBJ2-3|TRBV6-6
TGTGCCAGCAGTTTGAGCGGGGGCCCCACAGATACGCAGTATTTT
CASSLSGGPTDTQYF
>-|-|14|TRBJ2-3|TRBV19
TGTGCCAGTAAAAGTGGGACCATCACAGATACGCAGTATTTT
CASKSGTITDTQYF
>-|-|14|TRBJ1-1|TRBV7-9
TGTGCCAGCAGCCCCGGCAGGGGAGAAACTGAAGCTTTCTTT
CASSPGRGETEAFF
>-|-|12|TRBJ2-7|TRBV7-9
TGTGCCAGCAGCTTTTCTAATTACGAGCAGTACTTC
CASSFSNYEQYF
>TRBD2|-|15|TRBJ2-3|TRBV11-2
TGTGCCAGCAGCTTAGTCGGGAGGAGTACAGATACGCAGTATTTT
CASSLVGRSTDTQYF
>-|-|14|TRBJ2-7|TRBV9
TGTGCCAGCAGCGTAGGCGACGGAACCTACGAGCAGTACTTC
CASSVGDGTYEQYF
>TRBD2|-|16|TRBJ2-7|TRBV4-3
TGCGCCAGCAGCCAAGCTTGGACTAGCGGGAGTCACGAGCAGTACTTC
CASSQAWTSGSHEQYF
>-|-|16|TRBJ2-2|TRBV5-1
TGCGCCAGCAGCCCCCGAGGAGGGGTCGCCACCGGGGAGCTGTTTTTT
CASSPRGGVATGELFF
>-|-|15|TRBJ1-4|TRBV2
TGTGCCAGCAGTGTAAGGGAAGGGGCTTCGAGAGAACTGTTTTTT
CASSVREGASRELFF
>TRBD2|-|18|TRBJ2-3|TRBV7-8
TGTGCCAGCAGCTCTATGACTCTAGCGGAACCAACCACAGATACGCAGTATTTT
CASSSMTLAEPTTDTQYF
>-|-|16|TRBJ2-6|TRBV4-1
TGCGCCAGCAGCCAAGCGGGAAACTCTGGGGCCAACGTCCTGACTTTC
CASSQAGNSGANVLTF
>-|-|18|TRBJ2-6|TRBV11-2
TGTGCCAGCAGCTTAGGACCAGCGGCGATCTCTGGGGCCAACGTCCTGACTTTC
CASSLGPAAISGANVLTF
>-|-|14|TRBJ1-5|TRBV9
TGTGCCAGCAGCGCAGAGGACGTCGGTCAGCCCCAGCATTTT
CASSAEDVGQPQHF
>TRBD1|-|15|TRBJ2-1|TRBV9
TGTGCCAGCAGCGTAATTGGACAGGGTTACAATGAGCAGTTCTTC
CASSVIGQGYNEQFF
>-|once|14|TRBJ2-7|TRBV19
TGTGCCAGTACCAACAGCCAAACCCCCTACGAGCAGTACTTC
CASTNSQTPYEQYF
>TRBD1|-|15|TRBJ1-1|TRBV5-1
TGCGCCAGCAGCTTGCGGACAGGGAGGAACACTGAAGCTTTCTTT
CASSLRTGRNTEAFF
>TRBD2|-|14|TRBJ2-1|TRBV2
TGTGCCAGTTCACTAGCGGGGAAAGACAATGAGCAGTTCTTC
CASSLAGKDNEQFF
>-|-|15|TRBJ2-1|TRBV5-8
TGTGCCAGCACCAAAGAAGGGGACTCCTACAATGAGCAGTTCTTC
CASTKEGDSYNEQFF
>TRBD1|-|16|TRBJ1-6|TRBV7-9
TGTGCCAGCAGCCAGGACAGGCCGGGCGGAAATTCACCCCTCCACTTT
CASSQDRPGGNSPLHF
>TRBD1|-|14|TRBJ2-2|TRBV11-2
TGTGCCAGCAGCAGGGGACAGGGAACCGGGGAGCTGTTTTTT
CASSRGQGTGELFF
>-|-|13|TRBJ2-5|TRBV10-3
TGTGCCATCAGTGGGAGGGGCCAAGAGACCCAGTACTTC
CAISGRGQETQYF
>TRBD1|-|18|TRBJ1-6|TRBV30
TGTGCCTGGAGTGGGGACAGATCTTTCCCTCCGAGGAATTCACCCCTCCACTTT
CAWSGDRSFPPRNSPLHF
>-|-|14|TRBJ2-7|TRBV2
TGTGCCAGCGGCCTACAGGGATCATCCTACGAGCAGTACTTC
CASGLQGSSYEQYF
>-|once|14|TRBJ2-5|TRBV7-9
TGTGCCAGCAGCCCCGGGGACGGAAGAGAGACCCAGTACTTC
CASSPGDGRETQYF
>-|-|15|TRBJ1-1|TRBV7-8
TGTGCCAGCAGCTTAGCAGGGTTTGCGAACACTGAAGCTTTCTTT
CASSLAGFANTEAFF
>TRBD1|-|14|TRBJ1-1|TRBV7-3
TGTGCCAGCAGCGAAGGCCGGGACAGCACTGAAGCTTTCTTT
CASSEGRDSTEAFF
>-|-|13|TRBJ1-2|TRBV18
TGTGCCAGCTCACCAGGGGGCGCGCCTGGCTACACCTTC
CASSPGGAPGYTF
>-|-|14|TRBJ1-2|TRBV5-6
TGTGCCAGCACACCGGGACGCAAACCTTATGGCTACACCTTC
CASTPGRKPYGYTF
>TRBD1|-|17|TRBJ1-5|TRBV5-8
TGTGCCAGCAGCACCGGGACAGGGAGTGTTGGCAATCAGCCCCAGCATTTT
CASSTGTGSVGNQPQHF
>-|few|14|TRBJ1-2|TRBV30
TGTGCCTGGAGGTTCCAGGGTGGGGACTATGGCTACACCTTC
CAWRFQGGDYGYTF
>-|-|15|TRBJ2-7|TRBV7-2
TGTGCCAGCAGCATCCACGGGGGCGCTTCCTACGAGCAGTACTTC
CASSIHGGASYEQYF
>-|-|15|TRBJ2-6|TRBV6-5
TGTGCCAGCAGTTACTCGTTCTCTGGGGCCAACGTCCTGACTTTC
CASSYSFSGANVLTF
>-|few|13|TRBJ1-1|TRBV19
TGTGCCAGTAGTTCCTTGGGGAACACTGAAGCTTTCTTT
CASSSLGNTEAFF
>-|-|12|TRBJ2-5|TRBV7-2
TGTGCCAGCAGCCTTTTCGGAGAGACCCAGTACTTC
CASSLFGETQYF
>-|-|15|TRBJ2-7|TRBV28
TGTGCCAGCAGTAAACTGCTCGGACCGGTCTACGAGCAGTACTTC
CASSKLLGPVYEQYF
>-|-|13|TRBJ1-1|TRBV2
TGTGCCAGCAGCGACAACATGAACACTGAAGCTTTCTTT
CASSDNMNTEAFF
>-|-|14|TRBJ1-2|TRBV5-1
TGCGCCAGCAACTTGGACGGCAACTCTGGGGGCTACACCTTC
CASNLDGNSGGYTF
>-|-|14|TRBJ2-6|TRBV2
TGTGCCAGCATGATCGGGGCCGGGGCCAACGTCCTGACTTTC
CASMIGAGANVLTF
>-|-|19|TRBJ1-6|TRBV11-2
TGTGCCAGCAGCTCCCCTGGAGCGACACTCAGCTCCTATAATTCACCCCTCCACTTT
CASSSPGATLSSYNSPLHF
>TRBD2|-|14|TRBJ2-2|TRBV27
TGTGCCAGCAGTCAAGCGGGAGGCACCGGGGAGCTGTTTTTT
CASSQAGGTGELFF
>-|once|15|TRBJ2-3|TRBV7-9
TGTGCCAGCACCGAGACCGGGACCCTCACAGATACGCAGTATTTT
CASTETGTLTDTQYF
>-|-|14|TRBJ2-7|TRBV27
TGTGCCAGCAGGGCTTCTCGGAGCGACTACGAGCAGTACTTC
CASRASRSDYEQYF
>-|-|14|TRBJ2-5|TRBV18
TGTGCCAGCTCACCACCTGGGGGCGGGTGGACCCAGTACTTC
CASSPPGGGWTQYF
>-|-|14|TRBJ2-3|TRBV5-1
TGCGCCAGCAGCCGGGACATAAGCACAGATACGCAGTATTTT
CASSRDISTDTQYF
>-|-|14|TRBJ1-2|TRBV6-5
TGTGCCAGCAGTTCTGGGGGGCTTCTCTATGGCTACACCTTC
CASSSGGLLYGYTF
>-|-|15|TRBJ1-5|TRBV19
TGTGCCAGTATAAAAAATGGACGGAGGAATCAGCCCCAGCATTTT
CASIKNGRRNQPQHF
>-|-|14|TRBJ2-5|TRBV5-1
TGCGCCAGCAGCGCAAACCTTAACCAAGAGACCCAGTACTTC
CASSANLNQETQYF
>TRBD1|-|12|TRBJ2-2|TRBV28
TGTGCCACACAGGGGCCCACCGGGGAGCTGTTTTTT
CATQGPTGELFF
>TRBD2|-|14|TRBJ2-5|TRBV10-2
TGCGCCAGCAGTGTAGCGGGAGGGGCTGAGACCCAGTACTTC
CASSVAGGAETQYF
>-|few|12|TRBJ1-2|TRBV25-1
TGTGCCAGCAGTGACGTGGGGAATGGCTACACCTTC
CASSDVGNGYTF
>-|-|10|TRBJ1-1|TRBV30
TGTGCCTGGAGTCCTCCTGGAGCTTTCTTT
CAWSPPGAFF
>-|-|13|TRBJ2-3|TRBV29-1
TGCAGCGCCGGGACACTCCCACGAGATACGCAGTATTTT
CSAGTLPRDTQYF
>-|once|14|TRBJ2-7|TRBV10-3
TGTGCCATCGGAACTCAAGCCGACAGGTTCGAGCAGTACTTC
CAIGTQADRFEQYF